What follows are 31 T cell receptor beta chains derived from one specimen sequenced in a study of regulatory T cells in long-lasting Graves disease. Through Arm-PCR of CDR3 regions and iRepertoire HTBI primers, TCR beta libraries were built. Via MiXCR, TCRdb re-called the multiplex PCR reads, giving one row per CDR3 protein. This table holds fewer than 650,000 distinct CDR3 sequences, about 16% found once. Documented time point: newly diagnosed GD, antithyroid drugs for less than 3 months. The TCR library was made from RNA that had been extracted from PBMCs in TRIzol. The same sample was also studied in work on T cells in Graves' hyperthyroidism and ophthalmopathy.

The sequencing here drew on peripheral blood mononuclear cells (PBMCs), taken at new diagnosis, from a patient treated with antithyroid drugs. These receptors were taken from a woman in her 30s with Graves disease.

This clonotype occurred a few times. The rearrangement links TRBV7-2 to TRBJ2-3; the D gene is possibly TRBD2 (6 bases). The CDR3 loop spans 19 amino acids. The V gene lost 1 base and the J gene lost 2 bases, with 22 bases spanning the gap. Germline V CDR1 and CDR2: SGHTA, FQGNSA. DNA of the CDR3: TGTGCCAGCAGCTTAGTGGCCCTATTCGTGGGAGGAACCACAGATACGCAGTATTTT. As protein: CASSLVALFVGGTTDTQYF.

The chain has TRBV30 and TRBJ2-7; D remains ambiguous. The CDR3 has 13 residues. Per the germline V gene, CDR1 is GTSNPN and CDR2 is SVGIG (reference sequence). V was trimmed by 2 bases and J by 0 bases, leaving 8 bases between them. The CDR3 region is CAWSYESSYEQYF. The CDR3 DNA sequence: TGTGCCTGGAGTTACGAGAGCTCCTACGAGCAGTACTTC.

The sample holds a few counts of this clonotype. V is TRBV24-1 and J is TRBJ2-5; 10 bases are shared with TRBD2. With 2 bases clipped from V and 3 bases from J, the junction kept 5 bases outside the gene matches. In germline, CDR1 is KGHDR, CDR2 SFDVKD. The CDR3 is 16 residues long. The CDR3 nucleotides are TGTGCCACCAGTGATTGGCAGCGGGAGGGTAAAGAGACCCAGTACTTC. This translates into CATSDWQREGKETQYF.

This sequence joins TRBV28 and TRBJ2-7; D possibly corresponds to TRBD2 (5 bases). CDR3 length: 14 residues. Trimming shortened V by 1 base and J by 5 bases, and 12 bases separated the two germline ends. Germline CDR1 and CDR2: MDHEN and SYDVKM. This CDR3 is CASSLLGSTDEQYF. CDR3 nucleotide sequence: TGTGCCAGCAGTTTATTGGGGAGTACGGACGAGCAGTACTTC.

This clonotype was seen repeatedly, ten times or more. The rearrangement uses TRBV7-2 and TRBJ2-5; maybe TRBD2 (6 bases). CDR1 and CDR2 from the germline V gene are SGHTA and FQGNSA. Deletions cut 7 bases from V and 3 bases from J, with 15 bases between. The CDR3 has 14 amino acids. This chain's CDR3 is CASKTLAVKETQYF. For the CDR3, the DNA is TGTGCCAGCAAGACATTAGCGGTAAAAGAGACCCAGTACTTC.

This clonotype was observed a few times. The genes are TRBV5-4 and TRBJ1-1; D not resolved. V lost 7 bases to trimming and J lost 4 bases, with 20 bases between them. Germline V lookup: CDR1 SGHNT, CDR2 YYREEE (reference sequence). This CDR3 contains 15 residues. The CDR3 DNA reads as TGTGCCAGCGGACTTTACTATGGAGGAGGCACTGAAGCTTTCTTT. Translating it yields CASGLYYGGGTEAFF.

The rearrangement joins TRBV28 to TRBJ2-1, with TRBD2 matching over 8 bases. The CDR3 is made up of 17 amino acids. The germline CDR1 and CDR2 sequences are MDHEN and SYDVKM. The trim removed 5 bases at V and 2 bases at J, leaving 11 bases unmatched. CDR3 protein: CASSASSGALTYNEQFF. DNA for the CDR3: TGTGCCAGCAGTGCAAGTAGCGGGGCGTTAACCTACAATGAGCAGTTCTTC.

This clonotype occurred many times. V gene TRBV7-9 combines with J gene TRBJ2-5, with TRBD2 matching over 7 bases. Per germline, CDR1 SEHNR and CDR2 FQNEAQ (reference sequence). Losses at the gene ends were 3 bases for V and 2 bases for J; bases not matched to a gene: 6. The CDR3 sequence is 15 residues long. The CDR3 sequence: CASSFQAGEQETQYF. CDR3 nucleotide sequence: TGTGCCAGCAGCTTCCAGGCGGGGGAACAAGAGACCCAGTACTTC.

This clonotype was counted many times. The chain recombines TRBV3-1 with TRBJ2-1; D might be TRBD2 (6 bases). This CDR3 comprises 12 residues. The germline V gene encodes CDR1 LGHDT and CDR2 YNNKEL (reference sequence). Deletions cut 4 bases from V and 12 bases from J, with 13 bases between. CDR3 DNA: TGTGCCAGCAGCCGGCAGGAGGGCCGGCAGTTCTTC. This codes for CASSRQEGRQFF.

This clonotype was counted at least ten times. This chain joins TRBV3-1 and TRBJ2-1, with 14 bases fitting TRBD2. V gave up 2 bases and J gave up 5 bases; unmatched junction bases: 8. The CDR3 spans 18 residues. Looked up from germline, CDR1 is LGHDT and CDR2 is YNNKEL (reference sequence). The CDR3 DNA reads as TGTGCCAGCAGCCAAACCGGGACTAGCGGGAGTAGGGACAATGAGCAGTTCTTC. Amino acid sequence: CASSQTGTSGSRDNEQFF.

The CDR3 DNA reads as TGTGCCAGCAGTTACGCCACAGGGTCCGAGCAGTACTTC. It encodes CASSYATGSEQYF. The chain recombines TRBV6-2 or TRBV6-3 with TRBJ2-7, with a possible D match to TRBD1 (6 bases). This CDR3 contains 13 residues. Per the germline V gene, CDR1 is MNHEY and CDR2 is SVGEGT. Trimming took off 2 bases at V and 6 bases at J, with 11 bases between the two ends.

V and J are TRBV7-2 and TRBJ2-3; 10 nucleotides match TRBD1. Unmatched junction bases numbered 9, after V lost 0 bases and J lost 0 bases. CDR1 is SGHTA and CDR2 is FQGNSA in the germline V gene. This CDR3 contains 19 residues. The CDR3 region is CASSLAPGQGQRSTDTQYF. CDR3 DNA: TGTGCCAGCAGCTTAGCTCCGGGACAGGGGCAGAGAAGCACAGATACGCAGTATTTT.

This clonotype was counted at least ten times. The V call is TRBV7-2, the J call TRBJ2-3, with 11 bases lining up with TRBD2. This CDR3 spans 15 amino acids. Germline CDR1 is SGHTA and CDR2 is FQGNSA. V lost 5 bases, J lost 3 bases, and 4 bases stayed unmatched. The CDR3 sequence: CASSPGLAETDTQYF. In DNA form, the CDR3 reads TGTGCCAGCAGCCCGGGACTAGCGGAAACAGATACGCAGTATTTT.

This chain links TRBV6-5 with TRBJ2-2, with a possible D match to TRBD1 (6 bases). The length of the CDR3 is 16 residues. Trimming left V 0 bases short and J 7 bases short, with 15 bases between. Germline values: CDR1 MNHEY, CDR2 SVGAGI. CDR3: CASSYSYSQGYGELFF. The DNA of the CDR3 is TGTGCCAGCAGTTACTCGTACAGCCAGGGGTACGGGGAGCTGTTTTTT.

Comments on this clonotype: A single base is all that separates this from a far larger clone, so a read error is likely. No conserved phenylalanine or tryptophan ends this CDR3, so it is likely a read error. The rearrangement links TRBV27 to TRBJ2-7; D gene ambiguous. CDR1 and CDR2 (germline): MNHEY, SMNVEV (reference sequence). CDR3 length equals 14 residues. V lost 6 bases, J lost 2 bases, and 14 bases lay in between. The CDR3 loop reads CASRTPGPPYEQYL. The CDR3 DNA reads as TGTGCCAGCAGAACCCCTGGGCCCCCCTACGAGCAGTACCTC.

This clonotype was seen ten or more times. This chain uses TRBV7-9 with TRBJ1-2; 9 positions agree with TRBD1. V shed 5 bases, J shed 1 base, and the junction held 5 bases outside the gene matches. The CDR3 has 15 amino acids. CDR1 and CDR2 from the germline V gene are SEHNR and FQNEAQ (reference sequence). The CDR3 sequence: CASSRGTGRNYGYTF. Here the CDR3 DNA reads TGTGCCAGCAGCCGAGGGACAGGGCGTAACTATGGCTACACCTTC.

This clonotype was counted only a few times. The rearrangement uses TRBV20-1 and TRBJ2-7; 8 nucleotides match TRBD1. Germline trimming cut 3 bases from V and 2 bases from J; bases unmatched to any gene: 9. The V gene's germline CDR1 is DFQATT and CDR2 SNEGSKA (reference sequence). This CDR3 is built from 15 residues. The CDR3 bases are TGCAGTGCTAGGGAAGACAGGGGTCAACCCTACGAGCAGTACTTC. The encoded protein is CSAREDRGQPYEQYF.

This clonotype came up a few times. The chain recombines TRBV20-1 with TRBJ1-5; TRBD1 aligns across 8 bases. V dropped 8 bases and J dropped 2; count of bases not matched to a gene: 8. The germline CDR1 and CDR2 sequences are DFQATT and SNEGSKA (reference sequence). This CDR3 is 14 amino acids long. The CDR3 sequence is CSTLEDRGNQPQHF. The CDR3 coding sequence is TGCAGTACCCTCGAGGACAGGGGCAATCAGCCCCAGCATTTT.

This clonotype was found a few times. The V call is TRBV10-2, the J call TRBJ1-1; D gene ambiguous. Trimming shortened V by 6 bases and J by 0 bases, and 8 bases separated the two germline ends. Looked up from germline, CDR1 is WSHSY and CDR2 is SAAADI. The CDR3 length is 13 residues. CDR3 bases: TGCGCCAGCAGAGAAGCTATGAACACTGAAGCTTTCTTT. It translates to CASREAMNTEAFF.

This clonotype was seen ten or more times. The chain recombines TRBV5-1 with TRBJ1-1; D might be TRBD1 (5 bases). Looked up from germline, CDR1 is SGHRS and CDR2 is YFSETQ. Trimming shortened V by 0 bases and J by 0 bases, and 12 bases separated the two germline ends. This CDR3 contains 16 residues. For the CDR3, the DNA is TGCGCCAGCAGCTTGGATCCGGGAGGGGTGAACACTGAAGCTTTCTTT. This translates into CASSLDPGGVNTEAFF.

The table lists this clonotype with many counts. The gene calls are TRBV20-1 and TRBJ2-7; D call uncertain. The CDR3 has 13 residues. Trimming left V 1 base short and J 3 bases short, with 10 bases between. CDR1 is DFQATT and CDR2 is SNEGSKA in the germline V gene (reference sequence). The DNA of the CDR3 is TGCAGTGCTAGAGTAGGAACTTTCTACGAGCAGTACTTC. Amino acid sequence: CSARVGTFYEQYF.

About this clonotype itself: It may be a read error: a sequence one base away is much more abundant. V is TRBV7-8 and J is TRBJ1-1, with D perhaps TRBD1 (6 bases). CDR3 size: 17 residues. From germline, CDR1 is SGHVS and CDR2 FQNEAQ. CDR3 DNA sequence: TGTGCCACCAAGCCCGGGGGGTATGGGGGGGCCAGAACTGGAGCTTTCTTT. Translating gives CATKPGGYGGARTGAFF.

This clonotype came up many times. In nucleotides, the CDR3 is TGTGCCAGCACCACTAGCGCTGCCGGGGAGACCCAGTACTTC. Protein sequence: CASTTSAAGETQYF. This chain joins TRBV6-1 and TRBJ2-5; 7 bases are shared with TRBD2. The CDR3 extends over 14 amino acids. V lost 7 bases, J lost 5 bases, and 10 bases stayed unmatched. CDR1 and CDR2 from the germline V gene are MNHNS and SASEGT.

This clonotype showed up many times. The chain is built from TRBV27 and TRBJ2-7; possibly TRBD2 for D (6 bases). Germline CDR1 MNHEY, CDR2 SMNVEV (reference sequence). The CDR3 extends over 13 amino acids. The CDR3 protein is CAPGDGSSYEQYF. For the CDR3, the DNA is TGTGCGCCGGGGGACGGTTCCTCCTACGAGCAGTACTTC.

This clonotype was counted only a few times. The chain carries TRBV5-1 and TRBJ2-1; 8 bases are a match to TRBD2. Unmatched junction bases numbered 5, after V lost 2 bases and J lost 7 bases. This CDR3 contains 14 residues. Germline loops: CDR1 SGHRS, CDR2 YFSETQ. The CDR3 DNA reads TGCGCCAGCAGCTTTAGCGGGGAAAGAAATGAGCAGTTCTTC. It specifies CASSFSGERNEQFF.

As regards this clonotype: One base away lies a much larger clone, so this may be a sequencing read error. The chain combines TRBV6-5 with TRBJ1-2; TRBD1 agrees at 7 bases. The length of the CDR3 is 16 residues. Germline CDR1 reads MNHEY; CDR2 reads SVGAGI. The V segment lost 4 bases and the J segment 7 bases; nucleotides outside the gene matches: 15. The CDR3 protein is CASSSSTTGSMRGYTF. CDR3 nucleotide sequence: TGTGCCAGCAGTTCTTCAACGACAGGGTCGATGCGTGGCTACACCTTC.

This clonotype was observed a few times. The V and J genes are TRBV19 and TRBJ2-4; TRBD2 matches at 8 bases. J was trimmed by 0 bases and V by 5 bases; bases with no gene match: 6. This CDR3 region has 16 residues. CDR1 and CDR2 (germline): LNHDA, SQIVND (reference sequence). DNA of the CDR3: TGTGCCAGTAGTCGCACGGGAGGGACAGCCAAAAACATTCAGTACTTC. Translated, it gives CASSRTGGTAKNIQYF.

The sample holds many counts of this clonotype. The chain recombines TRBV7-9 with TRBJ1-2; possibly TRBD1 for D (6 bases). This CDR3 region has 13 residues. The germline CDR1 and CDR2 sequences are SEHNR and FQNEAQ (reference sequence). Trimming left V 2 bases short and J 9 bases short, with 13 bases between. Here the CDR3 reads CASSLPGASSYTF. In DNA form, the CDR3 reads TGTGCCAGCAGCTTACCAGGGGCAAGCAGCTACACCTTC.

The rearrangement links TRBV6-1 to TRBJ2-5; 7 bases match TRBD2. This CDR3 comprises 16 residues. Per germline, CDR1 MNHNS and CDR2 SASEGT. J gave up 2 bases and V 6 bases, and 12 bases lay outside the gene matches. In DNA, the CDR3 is TGTGCCAGCAGCCGCGGCGGAGCGGGGCTTCAAGAGACCCAGTACTTC. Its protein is CASSRGGAGLQETQYF.

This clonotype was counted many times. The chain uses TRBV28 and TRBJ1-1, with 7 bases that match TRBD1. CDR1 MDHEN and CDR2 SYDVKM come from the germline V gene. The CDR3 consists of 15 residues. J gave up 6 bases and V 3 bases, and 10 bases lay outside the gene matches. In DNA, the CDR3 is TGTGCCAGCAGTTTTCTCGACAGGGATGATTCTGAAGCTTTCTTT. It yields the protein CASSFLDRDDSEAFF.

The CDR3 DNA follows: TGTGCCAGCAGCGTAGCCTATGCGGGTTACACTGAAGCTTTCTTT. Its translation: CASSVAYAGYTEAFF. The rearrangement uses TRBV9 and TRBJ1-1, with D unclear. Germline V gene sequence: CDR1 SGDLS, CDR2 YYNGEE. This CDR3 contains 15 residues. V was shortened by 0 bases and J by 3 bases, with 12 bases between the two germline ends. The complete variable domain, with remaining parts taken from reference TRBV9 and TRBJ1-1, reads DSGVTQTPKHLITATGQRVTLRCSPRSGDLSVYWYQQSLDQGLQFLIQYYNGEERAKGNILERFSAQQFPDLHSELNLSSLELGDSALYFCASSVAYAGYTEAFFGQGTRLTVV.